The T cell receptor (beta chain) described here comes from a study of cytomegalovirus exposure and HLA in healthy donors. These donors were members of the approximately 110-subject validation cohort, a group separate from the roughly 670-subject first cohort. This clone was counted only a few times. What it binds is not known. The CDR3 has 15 residues. Trimming shortened V by 0 bases and J by 0 bases, and 6 bases separated the two germline ends. Germline CDR1 is LNHNV and CDR2 is YYDKDF (reference sequence). Study outcomes and limitations: According to reports, the classifier identified cytomegalovirus status with high specificity and sensitivity. The listing of 150 to 200 TCR beta chains classed them as cytomegalovirus-associated. In vitro, a few CMV-associated chains proved specific for CMV antigens.

The data were produced by immunoSEQ multiplex PCR, yet TCRdb's version contains in-frame clones alone and is incomplete. The table has 120,000 or so clones, 70% to 90% seen once; the top ten hold about 4%. The genes are TRBV15 and TRBJ2-1; tentatively, D is TRBD2 (6 bases). The sample consisted of PBMCs. The source is a young man in good health and CMV-seropositive. For the CDR3, the DNA is TGTGCCACCAGCAGAGAAGCGGGCTCCTACAATGAGCAGTTCTTC. As protein: CATSREAGSYNEQFF. Based on the CDR3 plus reference TRBV15 and TRBJ2-1, the full variable domain is DAMVIQNPRYQVTQFGKPVTLSCSQTLNHNVMYWYQQKSSQAPKLLFHYYDKDFNNEADTPDNFQSRRPNTSFCFLDIRSPGLGDTAMYLCATSREAGSYNEQFFGPGTRLTVL.